This T cell receptor beta chain was recovered during a study of response to subunit inactivated influenza vaccine. Findings and caveats of the study: Each seasonal influenza vaccination, the authors suggested, recruits few new T cells.

Germline loops: CDR1 SGHVS, CDR2 FQNEAQ. The CDR3 runs 17 residues. V lost 4 bases and J lost 1, with 17 bases in between. In TCRdb, the RT-PCR reads were re-called with MiXCR into one record per CDR3 protein. Among about 780,000 distinct CDR3 sequences listed, 18% were seen once. This clonotype was seen ten or more times. Its antigen is unknown. This material consisted of PBMCs from blood, taken more than 4 days after vaccination. The V and J genes are TRBV7-8 and TRBJ1-5, with D perhaps matching TRBD1 (5 bases). The clonotype comes from a man aged 45 to 65 who received an inactivated influenza vaccine. This CDR3 reads CASSSGLGTGSNQPQHF. CDR3 sequence (DNA): TGTGCCAGCAGCTCGGGATTGGGGACTGGCAGCAATCAGCCCCAGCATTTT.